The clone carrying this TCR beta chain was found many times. The sample is drawn from a study of Graves' ophthalmopathy and Graves' hyperthyroidism. Symptoms, serum thyroxine and TRAb, thyroid ultrasound, and orbital computed tomography formed the diagnostic basis. As the template, RNA transcripts were used to amplify TCR beta CDR3 regions. HTBI primers were used in a first-round RT-PCR, which preceded a second-round multiplex PCR. TCRdb independently ran MiXCR on the multiplex PCR reads; one entry per CDR3 protein. The sample contains fewer than 400,000 distinct CDR3 sequences, about 16% of which appear only once. The CDR3 contains 13 residues. The germline gives CDR1 LGHNT, CDR2 FRNRAP. The V gene lost 7 bases and the J gene lost 8 bases, with 17 bases spanning the gap.

The receptor was derived from a woman between 18 and 29 years old with Graves' ophthalmopathy. Sequenced sample: peripheral blood. This chain connects TRBV12-5 to TRBJ1-1; TRBD1 is a possible D gene (5 bases). The chain's CDR3 is CASDKPNDREAFF. The CDR3 DNA reads TGTGCTAGTGATAAGCCAAACGACAGAGAAGCTTTCTTT. The complete variable domain, with remaining parts taken from reference TRBV12-5 and TRBJ1-1, reads DARVTQTPRHKVTEMGQEVTMRCQPILGHNTVFWYRQTMMQGLELLAYFRNRAPLDDSGMPKDRFSAEMPDATLATLKIQPSEPRDSAVYFCASDKPNDREAFFGQGTRLTVV.